This T cell receptor (beta chain) was recovered during a study of blood T cell repertoires in COVID-19. Study context: The origin of the acute and convalescent COVID-19 samples was the United States, Italy and Spain. The analysed material was cDNA or gDNA that came from T cells, B-cell-depleted T cells, or PBMCs.

This CDR3 is built from 14 residues. V shed 6 bases and J 2 bases; nucleotides not matched to a gene: 6. The germline gives CDR1 MDHEN, CDR2 SYDVKM. As processed by the authors: Estimates of nucleated cell counts were drawn from the amplification of reference gene primers. Sequencing was performed with immunoSEQ multiplex PCR; in TCRdb, only in-frame clones are kept and a portion is missing. D and trimming were read from the DNA, whereas the V and J calls and clone size are those reported in that table. The repertoire holds about 120,000 clones, with approximately 80% as singletons. The V and J genes are TRBV28 and TRBJ2-7; 8 bases align to TRBD1. Sequencing was carried out using peripheral blood. The sequence came from a man in his 70s with acute or convalescent COVID-19. CDR3: CASRPGQEAYEQYF. The CDR3 nucleotides read TGTGCCAGCAGACCGGGACAGGAAGCCTACGAGCAGTACTTC.